These 32 T cell receptor beta chains were all obtained from the same sample, sequenced in a study of CD8+ T cells in alopecia areata. Once RNA had been extracted, it was reverse transcribed into cDNA to act as the sequencing template. Only in-frame clones appear in the TCRdb table, and some are missing; sequencing was by immunoSEQ multiplex PCR. The table records hundreds of thousands of clones, around two fifths of them present only once. Noted treatment: oral pan-JAK inhibitor, 5-10 mg twice daily. Sequenced here: CD4+ T cells sorted from blood, sampled at approximately week 30, from a patient treated with tofacitinib. All receptors come from a human donor with alopecia areata.

This chain joins TRBV5-1 and TRBJ2-4; D ambiguous. This CDR3 contains 15 residues. Deletions cut 0 bases from V and 4 bases from J, with 11 bases between. Germline V gene sequence: CDR1 SGHRS, CDR2 YFSETQ. CDR3 sequence (DNA): TGCGCCAGCAGCTTGGAGGGCGCCGGAAAAAACATTCAGTACTTC. Amino acid sequence: CASSLEGAGKNIQYF.

This clone was detected ten times or more. The V and J genes are TRBV7-2 and TRBJ2-7, with 7 bases that match TRBD1. CDR3 length equals 15 residues. The junction had 9 bases not matched to a gene; V was cut back by 5 bases and J by 2 bases. Germline V lookup: CDR1 SGHTA, CDR2 FQGNSA. The CDR3 loop reads CASSPLGTVTYEQYF. CDR3 DNA sequence: TGTGCCAGCAGCCCGCTGGGGACAGTGACCTACGAGCAGTACTTC.

The rearrangement joins TRBV4-1 to TRBJ2-1; the match to TRBD2 covers 8 bases. J lost 2 bases, V lost 7 bases, and 13 bases had no gene match. Germline CDR1 and CDR2: MGHRA and YSYEKL. This CDR3 has 17 amino acids. CDR3 residues: CASKGVRSGGAYNEQFF. Here the CDR3 DNA reads TGCGCCAGCAAAGGAGTAAGGAGCGGGGGCGCCTACAATGAGCAGTTCTTC.

This clone was picked up a small number of times. This same CDR3 is encoded by further DNA sequences in the sample. V is TRBV29-1 and J is TRBJ2-1; D gene uncertain. V shed 4 bases and J shed 0 bases, with 7 bases lying between them. The CDR3 extends over 13 amino acids. CDR1 is SQVTM, CDR2 ANQGSEA, per germline. CDR3: CSVVRGSYNEQFF. CDR3 nucleotides: TGCAGCGTTGTCCGTGGCTCCTACAATGAGCAGTTCTTC.

The chain has TRBV6-6 and TRBJ2-7; no firm D call. The V end lost 6 bases, the J end lost 4 bases, and 4 bases lay between the germline ends. In germline, CDR1 is MNHNY, CDR2 SVGAGI (reference sequence). The CDR3 runs to 10 residues. In DNA form, the CDR3 reads TGTGCCAGCAGGGGTTACGAGCAGTACTTC. Its protein is CASRGYEQYF.

The chain combines TRBV7-9 with TRBJ1-5; D unclear. Trimming shortened V by 3 bases and J by 0 bases, and 3 bases separated the two germline ends. Germline CDR1 reads SEHNR; CDR2 reads FQNEAQ (reference sequence). The CDR3 loop spans 13 amino acids. This CDR3 is CASSLNSNQPQHF. CDR3 nucleotides: TGTGCCAGCAGCTTGAATAGCAATCAGCCCCAGCATTTT.

The chain recombines TRBV27 with TRBJ2-7, with 7 bases that match TRBD1. Germline V gene sequence: CDR1 MNHEY, CDR2 SMNVEV (reference sequence). This CDR3 region has 14 residues. Losses at the gene ends were 6 bases for V and 2 bases for J; bases not matched to a gene: 7. The CDR3 protein is CASRALGQAYEQYF. CDR3 nucleotides: TGTGCCAGCAGGGCCCTAGGACAGGCCTACGAGCAGTACTTC.

This clone was picked up a small number of times. V is TRBV29-1 and J is TRBJ2-5; D is perhaps TRBD1 (6 bases). V lost 8 bases and J lost 2, with 12 bases in between. This CDR3 is built from 12 residues. In germline, CDR1 is SQVTM, CDR2 ANQGSEA. The CDR3 sequence: CSTLTGQETQYF. The CDR3 nucleotides read TGCAGCACCTTGACAGGACAAGAGACCCAGTACTTC.

The chain joins TRBV9 to TRBJ2-2, with 10 bases fitting TRBD2. After removal of 0 bases from V and 4 bases from J, the junction contained 0 bases not matched to a gene. Germline assignment: CDR1 SGDLS and CDR2 YYNGEE. This CDR3 spans 15 amino acids. CDR3 nucleotide sequence: TGTGCCAGCAGCGTAGCTAGCGGGGGCACCGGGGAGCTGTTTTTT. This translates into CASSVASGGTGELFF.

V usage is TRBV5-6 and J usage is TRBJ1-5, with 8 nucleotides matching TRBD1. This CDR3 has 16 amino acids. Germline CDR1 reads SGHDT; CDR2 reads YYEEEE. The trim removed 0 bases at V and 4 bases at J, leaving 6 bases unmatched. The chain's CDR3 is CASSLGWTGLNQPQHF. The CDR3 coding sequence is TGTGCCAGCAGCTTGGGGTGGACAGGGCTTAATCAGCCCCAGCATTTT.

This clone has more than one count but fewer than ten. The rearrangement joins TRBV7-8 to TRBJ2-3, with 8 bases that match TRBD1. CDR1 and CDR2 (germline): SGHVS, FQNEAQ. The V segment lost 5 bases and the J segment 4 bases; nucleotides outside the gene matches: 5. The CDR3 is 14 amino acids. CDR3 sequence (DNA): TGTGCCAGCAGCCCTCGGACAGGGTCAGATACGCAGTATTTT. Protein product: CASSPRTGSDTQYF. The complete variable domain, with remaining parts taken from reference TRBV7-8 and TRBJ2-3, reads GAGVSQSPRYKVAKRGQDVALRCDPISGHVSLFWYQQALGQGPEFLTYFQNEAQLDKSGLPSDRFFAERPEGSVSTLKIQRTQQEDSAVYLCASSPRTGSDTQYFGPGTRLTVL.

In nucleotides, the CDR3 is TGTGCCAGCAGTGACCCGACAGTGAGCGGGGCCAACGTCCTGACTTTC. Its protein is CASSDPTVSGANVLTF. The chain joins TRBV25-1 to TRBJ2-6, with D maybe TRBD1 (5 bases). The CDR3 is 16 amino acids. Per germline, CDR1 MGHDK and CDR2 SYGVNS. V dropped 3 bases and J dropped 4 bases, with 13 bases sitting between them.

This rearrangement joins TRBV7-8 to TRBJ2-3, with TRBD2 identical over 8 bases. The CDR3 sequence is 15 residues long. The ends lost 5 bases at V and 0 bases at J; junction bases unmatched: 4. Germline lookup yields CDR1 SGHVS and CDR2 FQNEAQ. CDR3 loop: CASSRTSRSTDTQYF. The CDR3 region has the DNA TGTGCCAGCAGCCGGACTAGCCGGAGCACAGATACGCAGTATTTT. Full variable domain (rest looked up from reference TRBV7-8 and TRBJ2-3): GAGVSQSPRYKVAKRGQDVALRCDPISGHVSLFWYQQALGQGPEFLTYFQNEAQLDKSGLPSDRFFAERPEGSVSTLKIQRTQQEDSAVYLCASSRTSRSTDTQYFGPGTRLTVL.

The rearrangement joins TRBV10-3 to TRBJ1-1; possible D gene TRBD1, 6 bases. The CDR3 covers 14 residues. Germline V CDR1 and CDR2: ENHRY, SYGVKD. Trimming removed 2 bases at V and 3 bases at J, with 10 bases between. CDR3 residues: CAISEAGADTEAFF. In DNA, the CDR3 is TGTGCCATCAGTGAGGCAGGGGCCGACACTGAAGCTTTCTTT.

The chain is built from TRBV5-1 and TRBJ1-1, with 7 bases that match TRBD1. The V gene's germline CDR1 is SGHRS and CDR2 YFSETQ. V lost 3 bases, J lost 0 bases, and 8 bases stayed unmatched. The CDR3 is 16 amino acids. The chain's CDR3 is CASSWDRQEMNTEAFF. In DNA, the CDR3 is TGCGCCAGCAGCTGGGACAGACAGGAGATGAACACTGAAGCTTTCTTT. Drawing the rest from reference TRBV5-1 and TRBJ1-1, the complete variable domain is KAGVTQTPRYLIKTRGQQVTLSCSPISGHRSVSWYQQTPGQGLQFLFEYFSETQRNKGNFPGRFSGRQFSNSRSEMNVSTLELGDSALYLCASSWDRQEMNTEAFFGQGTRLTVV.

This clone occurred a few times. The chain joins TRBV29-1 to TRBJ2-7; 9 bases are a match to TRBD2. This CDR3 spans 14 amino acids. CDR1 and CDR2 from the germline V gene are SQVTM and ANQGSEA. After removal of 4 bases from V and 6 bases from J, the junction contained 10 bases not matched to a gene. CDR3 residues: CSVGGLAGFSEQYF. The CDR3 DNA is TGCAGCGTTGGGGGGCTAGCGGGGTTCTCCGAGCAGTACTTC.

The sample holds a few counts of this clone. CDR3: CAISESDRGFGNTIYF. The CDR3 nucleotides read TGTGCCATCAGTGAGTCGGACAGGGGATTCGGAAACACCATATATTTT. This rearrangement joins TRBV10-3 to TRBJ1-3, with TRBD1 matching 9 bases. V trimming: 0 bases; J trimming: 4 bases; junction bases outside the gene matches: 4. Germline CDR1 is ENHRY and CDR2 is SYGVKD. The CDR3 is made up of 16 amino acids.

This clone was observed a few times. V gene TRBV23-1 combines with J gene TRBJ2-3, with TRBD2 matching 10 bases. TRBV23-1 is noted as an ORF with a role that remains uncertain. With V trimmed by 2 bases and J by 4 bases, 6 bases remained unmatched. The CDR3 has 16 residues. Written as DNA, the CDR3 is TGCGCCAGCAGTCAAACGAGCGGGAGGGCCGCAGATACGCAGTATTTT. Protein: CASSQTSGRAADTQYF.

The rearrangement links TRBV7-9 to TRBJ1-2; no clear D gene. Per germline, CDR1 SEHNR and CDR2 FQNEAQ (reference sequence). This CDR3 is built from 14 residues. V lost 2 bases and J 4 bases, leaving 11 bases between the germline ends. The CDR3 DNA sequence: TGTGCCAGCAGCTTACAGGAGGCCTCCTATGGCTACACCTTC. Protein: CASSLQEASYGYTF.

This chain uses TRBV30 with TRBJ2-2; tentatively, D is TRBD1 or TRBD2 (6 bases each). Germline loops: CDR1 GTSNPN, CDR2 SVGIG (reference sequence). V was shortened by 6 bases and J by 4 bases, with 21 bases between the two germline ends. This CDR3 has 16 amino acids. In DNA form, the CDR3 reads TGTGCCTGCCCTCCGGGGTGGGGGGCCTCCACCGGGGAGCTGTTTTTT. It is translated as CACPPGWGASTGELFF.

This clone was counted a few times. V is TRBV7-3 and J is TRBJ1-2; D remains ambiguous. V lost 1 base, J lost 0 bases, and 3 bases lay in between. CDR3 size: 13 residues. Germline loops: CDR1 SGHTA, CDR2 FQGTGA. The CDR3 DNA is TGTGCCAGCAGCTTAAACGCTAACTATGGCTACACCTTC. Residues: CASSLNANYGYTF.

V and J are TRBV7-9 and TRBJ1-6, with a tentative D call TRBD1 (5 bases). Trimming shortened V by 5 bases and J by 0 bases, and 17 bases separated the two germline ends. The CDR3 is 18 residues long. Germline V gives CDR1 SEHNR, CDR2 FQNEAQ (reference sequence). This chain's CDR3 is CASSPIRAGSSYNSPLHF. In nucleotides, the CDR3 is TGTGCCAGCAGCCCTATTAGGGCAGGGAGCTCCTATAATTCACCCCTCCACTTT.

This sequence joins TRBV5-1 and TRBJ2-7, with no clear D. This CDR3 contains 13 residues. Germline CDR1 reads SGHRS; CDR2 reads YFSETQ. The V and J ends lost 2 bases and 3 bases respectively, with 9 bases between them. The chain's CDR3 is CASSFENSYEQYF. CDR3 bases: TGCGCCAGCAGCTTTGAGAACAGCTACGAGCAGTACTTC.

This clone has just a few counts. The rearrangement links TRBV4-2 to TRBJ2-4; 8 bases map to TRBD2. V trimming: 3 bases; J trimming: 8 bases; junction bases outside the gene matches: 6. CDR1 is LGHNA and CDR2 is YNFKEQ in the germline V gene. The CDR3 is 14 residues long. CDR3 DNA: TGTGCCAGCAGCCATAGCGGGACGGGGGACATTCAGTACTTC. It translates to CASSHSGTGDIQYF.

The rearrangement links TRBV4-1 to TRBJ2-2; D may be TRBD1 (5 bases). Per the germline V gene, CDR1 is MGHRA and CDR2 is YSYEKL. V dropped 4 bases and J dropped 7 bases, with 16 bases sitting between them. The CDR3 runs to 15 residues. The chain's CDR3 is CASSPWQGANGELFF. The CDR3 nucleotides read TGCGCCAGCAGCCCTTGGCAAGGGGCAAACGGGGAGCTGTTTTTT.

This sequence joins TRBV6-1 and TRBJ1-5; no clear D gene. Looked up from germline, CDR1 is MNHNS and CDR2 is SASEGT. Trimming took off 6 bases at V and 3 bases at J, with 9 bases between the two ends. The CDR3 is 13 amino acids. The CDR3 is CASRLDANQPQHF. The CDR3, as DNA: TGTGCCAGCAGACTGGACGCCAATCAGCCCCAGCATTTT.

This rearrangement joins TRBV7-9 to TRBJ2-7; D possibly matches TRBD1 or TRBD2 (5 bases each). V lost 2 bases and J lost 3, with 20 bases in between. Germline assignment: CDR1 SEHNR and CDR2 FQNEAQ (reference sequence). The CDR3 consists of 17 residues. The CDR3 protein is CASSLFPRGPRGYEQYF. The CDR3 region has the DNA TGTGCCAGCAGCTTATTCCCCCGAGGCCCGAGGGGCTACGAGCAGTACTTC.

This rearrangement joins TRBV2 to TRBJ1-4, with D uncertain. Trimming cost V 4 bases and J 12 bases, with 6 bases left between them. The CDR3 length is 10 residues. CDR1 and CDR2 from the germline V gene are SNHLY and FYNNEI. The CDR3 region has the DNA TGTGCCAGCAGTGGGCCACAACTGTTTTTT. Its protein product is CASSGPQLFF.

This sequence joins TRBV4-2 and TRBJ1-1, with no clear D. V gave up 0 bases and J gave up 0 bases, with 11 bases separating them. The germline V gene has CDR1 LGHNA and CDR2 YNFKEQ. The length of the CDR3 is 16 residues. This CDR3 is CASSQDLRSMNTEAFF. CDR3 sequence (DNA): TGTGCCAGCAGCCAAGATCTCAGATCTATGAACACTGAAGCTTTCTTT.

This clone appeared a few times. The chain is built from TRBV5-1 and TRBJ2-1; 7 nucleotides match TRBD1. Trimming removed 0 bases from V and 8 bases from J; junction bases left unmatched: 2. This CDR3 spans 13 amino acids. Germline V gives CDR1 SGHRS, CDR2 YFSETQ. The CDR3 sequence is CASSLVGGDEQFF. The CDR3, as DNA: TGCGCCAGCAGCTTGGTAGGGGGCGATGAGCAGTTCTTC. Using reference TRBV5-1 and TRBJ2-1 for the parts outside the CDR3, the full variable domain is KAGVTQTPRYLIKTRGQQVTLSCSPISGHRSVSWYQQTPGQGLQFLFEYFSETQRNKGNFPGRFSGRQFSNSRSEMNVSTLELGDSALYLCASSLVGGDEQFFGPGTRLTVL.

This chain links TRBV29-1 with TRBJ2-7; TRBD2 is a possible D gene (6 bases). Trimming pared 6 bases from V and 6 bases from J, leaving 15 bases between. From germline, CDR1 is SQVTM and CDR2 ANQGSEA. The CDR3 sequence is 12 residues long. CDR3 nucleotides: TGCAGCGTCGAATCGGGGGTTGGCGAGCAGTACTTC. Its translation: CSVESGVGEQYF.

The V call is TRBV4-2, the J call TRBJ2-2; TRBD1 is a possible D gene (5 bases). Germline CDR1 LGHNA, CDR2 YNFKEQ. This CDR3 spans 14 amino acids. Trimming took 4 bases from V and 1 from J, leaving 7 bases between them. CDR3 protein: CASSPRENTGELFF. The CDR3 DNA sequence: TGTGCCAGCAGCCCCAGGGAGAACACCGGGGAGCTGTTTTTT.